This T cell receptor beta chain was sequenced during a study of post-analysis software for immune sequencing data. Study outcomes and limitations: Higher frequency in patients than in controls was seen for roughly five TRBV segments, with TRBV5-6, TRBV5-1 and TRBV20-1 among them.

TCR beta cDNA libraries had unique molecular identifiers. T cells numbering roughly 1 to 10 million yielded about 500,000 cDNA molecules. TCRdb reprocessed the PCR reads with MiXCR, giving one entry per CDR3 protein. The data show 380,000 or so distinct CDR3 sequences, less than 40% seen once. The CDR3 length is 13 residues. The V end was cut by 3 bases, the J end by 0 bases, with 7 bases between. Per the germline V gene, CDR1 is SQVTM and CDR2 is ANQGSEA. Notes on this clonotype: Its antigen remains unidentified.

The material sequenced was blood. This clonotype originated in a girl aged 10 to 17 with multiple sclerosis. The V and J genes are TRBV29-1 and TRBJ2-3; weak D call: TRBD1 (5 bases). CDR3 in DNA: TGCAGCGTTGATCAGGGTAGCACAGATACGCAGTATTTT. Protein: CSVDQGSTDTQYF.